These 27 T cell receptor beta chains originate from one sample sequenced in a study of patients and donors after allogeneic stem cell transplantation. TCRdb recomputed calls from the RT-PCR reads with MiXCR, one row per CDR3 protein. The top ten hold 2.5% to 3% of the sample, which has fewer than 95,000 distinct CDR3 sequences, 5% seen once. Sequenced input: blood, either unsorted or a sorted T cell fraction (not recorded which). Source of these receptors: a human donor who was either an allogeneic HSCT recipient or a stem cell or donor lymphocyte infusion donor (not recorded which). It is not recorded whose cells these are; they may come from a transplant donor.

The rearrangement uses TRBV20-1 and TRBJ1-2; maybe TRBD1 (6 bases). Between the trimmed V and J ends, which lost 4 bases and 4 bases, there was a span of 10 bases. Germline lookup yields CDR1 DFQATT and CDR2 SNEGSKA (reference sequence). The CDR3 sequence is 12 residues long. CDR3 coding DNA: TGCAGTGCTACAGGGGCCTCCTATGGCTACACCTTC. This sequence encodes CSATGASYGYTF.

A few counts support this clonotype. A read error may account for a junction end that differs from germline. The chain carries TRBV4-1 and TRBJ2-7; weak D call: TRBD2 (6 bases). CDR1 is MGHRA and CDR2 is YSYEKL in the germline V gene. The CDR3 contains 14 residues. The CDR3 region has the DNA TGCGCCTGCAGCCAGACTAGAGAGTCCTACGAGCAGTACTTC. Translating it yields CACSQTRESYEQYF.

The table lists this clonotype with a few counts. A junction end diverges from the germline sequence, so it may reflect a read error. The chain uses TRBV18 and TRBJ1-4, with a weak D call TRBD1 (6 bases). This CDR3 is 13 amino acids long. Germline loops: CDR1 KGHSH, CDR2 LQKENI. The CDR3 is CASSPQGDEKLFF. CDR3 sequence (DNA): TGTGCCAGCTCCCCACAGGGTGATGAAAAACTGTTTTTT.

This clonotype was seen repeatedly, ten times or more. The rearrangement joins TRBV7-2 to TRBJ1-5; the D gene is possibly TRBD1 (5 bases). Germline V lookup: CDR1 SGHTA, CDR2 FQGNSA. The CDR3 has 15 amino acids. V lost 1 base to trimming and J lost 6 bases, with 13 bases between them. CDR3 protein: CASSLVRGRGQPQHF. Written as DNA, the CDR3 is TGTGCCAGCAGCTTAGTTCGGGGGAGGGGTCAGCCCCAGCATTTT.

This clonotype was observed at least ten times. The CDR3 is CASSLAGIVPYLEAFF. The CDR3 region has the DNA TGTGCCAGCAGCTTAGCGGGAATAGTCCCTTACCTTGAAGCTTTCTTT. This chain uses TRBV7-6 with TRBJ1-1; unclear D gene. There are 16 residues in the CDR3. The germline V gene has CDR1 SGHVS and CDR2 FNYEAQ. The V gene lost 0 bases and the J gene lost 7 bases, with 18 bases spanning the gap.

This clonotype showed up many times. The gene calls are TRBV2 and TRBJ2-7; TRBD1 matches at 7 bases. The CDR3 totals 11 residues. CDR1 and CDR2 (germline): SNHLY, FYNNEI. V trimming: 2 bases; J trimming: 11 bases; junction bases outside the gene matches: 3. The CDR3 protein is CASSERQGEYF. The CDR3 region has the DNA TGTGCCAGCAGTGAAAGACAGGGAGAGTACTTC.

This clonotype was counted many times. The V and J genes are TRBV28 and TRBJ2-7, with 8 bases that match TRBD1. There are 18 residues in the CDR3. Per the germline V gene, CDR1 is MDHEN and CDR2 is SYDVKM. Unmatched junction bases numbered 17, after V lost 5 bases and J lost 2 bases. In DNA, the CDR3 is TGTGCCAGCAGTACACGTCCCGGGACAGGAGCCGGAACCTACGAGCAGTACTTC. This gives the protein CASSTRPGTGAGTYEQYF.

The sample holds many counts of this clonotype. In DNA, the CDR3 is TGTGCCAGCAGTCCCGGTTTTGAAAAAGCTTTCTTT. Protein: CASSPGFEKAFF. V usage is TRBV12-3 or TRBV12-4 and J usage is TRBJ1-1; no firm D call. This CDR3 is 12 amino acids long. V lost 5 bases, J lost 9 bases, and 13 bases lay in between.

V usage is TRBV15 and J usage is TRBJ2-3; 9 bases align to TRBD2. After removal of 0 bases from V and 3 bases from J, the junction contained 10 bases not matched to a gene. CDR3 size: 18 residues. CDR1 and CDR2 from the germline V gene are LNHNV and YYDKDF (reference sequence). CDR3 DNA sequence: TGTGCCACCAGCAGAGATCGGGCGGGGGGGCCGGTTACAGATACGCAGTATTTT. This codes for CATSRDRAGGPVTDTQYF.

This clonotype came up many times. The rearrangement uses TRBV11-2 and TRBJ2-1; D is unclear. This CDR3 is 15 amino acids long. Germline assignment: CDR1 SGHAT and CDR2 FQNNGV. V gave up 0 bases and J gave up 0 bases, with 6 bases separating them. Written as DNA, the CDR3 is TGTGCCAGCAGCTTAGATCCCAGCTCCTACAATGAGCAGTTCTTC. It codes for CASSLDPSSYNEQFF. The full variable domain, in which reference TRBV11-2 and TRBJ2-1 provide the parts outside the CDR3, is EAGVAQSPRYKIIEKRQSVAFWCNPISGHATLYWYQQILGQGPKLLIQFQNNGVVDDSQLPKDRFSAERLKGVDSTLKIQPAKLEDSAVYLCASSLDPSSYNEQFFGPGTRLTVL.

J is TRBJ2-1 and V is TRBV20-1, with TRBD2 matching 14 bases. The junction had 11 bases not matched to a gene; V was cut back by 1 base and J by 9 bases. This CDR3 has 17 amino acids. Per the germline V gene, CDR1 is DFQATT and CDR2 is SNEGSKA (reference sequence). CDR3 sequence reads: CSARVGLAGGKFGEQFF. Here the CDR3 DNA reads TGCAGTGCTAGAGTTGGACTAGCGGGGGGAAAGTTTGGTGAGCAGTTCTTC.

The chain carries TRBV4-1 and TRBJ1-2; D not certain. Trimming took 0 bases from V and 8 from J, leaving 10 bases between them. The V gene's germline CDR1 is MGHRA and CDR2 YSYEKL. This CDR3 spans 13 amino acids. The CDR3 coding sequence is TGCGCCAGCAGCCAAGAAATCCAGGCGGGCTACACCTTC. It codes for CASSQEIQAGYTF.

This clonotype was seen repeatedly, ten times or more. J is TRBJ1-1 and V is TRBV14, with D unclear. The germline gives CDR1 SGHDN, CDR2 FVKESK. V dropped 6 bases and J dropped 6 bases, with 11 bases sitting between them. There are 12 residues in the CDR3. The CDR3 region is CASRHLGSEAFF. CDR3 bases: TGTGCCAGCAGACACCTGGGCTCTGAAGCTTTCTTT.

This clonotype has a count of ten or more. The rearrangement joins TRBV6-1 to TRBJ1-1; maybe TRBD1 (6 bases). The ends were cut back, 7 bases at V and 5 bases at J, with 20 bases in the middle. CDR1 is MNHNS and CDR2 is SASEGT in the germline V gene. The CDR3 covers 15 residues. The DNA for the CDR3 is TGTGCCAGCACCAGTGATGGGGGCATCGGTACTGAAGCTTTCTTT. Amino acid sequence: CASTSDGGIGTEAFF.

This clonotype was picked up many times. The chain has TRBV12-3 or TRBV12-4 and TRBJ2-4, with 7 bases identical to TRBD2. The CDR3 sequence is 16 residues long. Trimming cost V 6 bases and J 0 bases; bases outside gene matches: 8. This CDR3 reads CASSLNTGGAKNIQYF. CDR3 nucleotides: TGTGCCAGCAGCCTGAATACGGGAGGAGCCAAAAACATTCAGTACTTC.

In its sample, this clonotype was seen a few times. V gene TRBV5-1 combines with J gene TRBJ1-2, with D possibly matching TRBD1 (5 bases). This CDR3 has 14 residues. Trimming left V 0 bases short and J 5 bases short, with 11 bases between. From germline, CDR1 is SGHRS and CDR2 YFSETQ. The CDR3 DNA reads TGCGCCAGCAGCTTGGCTGGGGGGGAGTATGGCTACACCTTC. Its protein product is CASSLAGGEYGYTF.

There are many counts of this clonotype. CDR3 loop: CASSKGWGASYEQYF. In DNA, the CDR3 is TGTGCCAGCAGCAAAGGTTGGGGGGCCTCCTACGAGCAGTACTTC. The chain joins TRBV21-1 to TRBJ2-7; TRBD1 is taken as the D call from the table, unchecked against the DNA. TRBV21-1 is labeled a pseudogene. This CDR3 comprises 15 residues.

This clonotype was seen only a few times. The chain is built from TRBV5-4 and TRBJ2-5; 7 bases match TRBD1. Germline V gene lookup returns CDR1 SGHNT and CDR2 YYREEE (reference sequence). Unmatched junction bases numbered 13, after V lost 4 bases and J lost 4 bases. CDR3 size: 16 residues. The CDR3 sequence: CASSSDRVRSLETQYF. DNA for the CDR3: TGTGCCAGCAGCAGTGACAGGGTGCGGAGTCTAGAGACCCAGTACTTC.

Ten or more counts support this clonotype. The chain carries TRBV12-3 or TRBV12-4 and TRBJ2-2; 9 bases map to TRBD2. This CDR3 comprises 15 residues. The J segment lost 4 bases and the V segment lost 6 bases, leaving 6 bases of the junction unmatched. The DNA for the CDR3 is TGTGCCAGCAGCTATGGACTAGCGTCCACCGGGGAGCTGTTTTTT. As protein: CASSYGLASTGELFF.

The chain links TRBV20-1 to TRBJ2-3; a possible D gene is TRBD2 (5 bases). The V and J ends lost 0 bases and 0 bases respectively, with 16 bases between them. The CDR3 is 17 amino acids. Germline CDR1 is DFQATT and CDR2 is SNEGSKA (reference sequence). CDR3 sequence reads: CSARDLRRLGSTDTQYF. Written as DNA, the CDR3 is TGCAGTGCTAGAGATCTTAGGAGGCTTGGCAGCACAGATACGCAGTATTTT.

This clonotype was found many times. This rearrangement joins TRBV20-1 to TRBJ2-7; D possibly corresponds to TRBD1 (6 bases). The CDR3 totals 15 residues. Germline V gives CDR1 DFQATT, CDR2 SNEGSKA (reference sequence). Deletions cut 5 bases from V and 6 bases from J, with 23 bases between. DNA for the CDR3: TGCAGTGCTCCCCCCACAGGGAACGTCCGCGGCGAGCAGTACTTC. Amino acids: CSAPPTGNVRGEQYF.

For this clonotype: A much larger clone differs by one base, so this may be a read error. This sequence joins TRBV11-3 and TRBJ2-2; 7 bases are shared with TRBD1. Germline-derived CDR1 and CDR2 are SGHNT and YENEEA. The CDR3 extends over 15 amino acids. V lost 7 bases and J lost 4; bases outside the gene matches: 9. CDR3 sequence: CASTPGQGVTGELFF. The CDR3 bases are TGTGCCAGCACCCCCGGTCAGGGGGTCACCGGGGAGCTGTTTTTT.

The chain carries TRBV20-1 and TRBJ2-5, with D maybe TRBD1 (5 bases). V was clipped by 1 base and J by 1 base, with 10 bases between them. Germline assignment: CDR1 DFQATT and CDR2 SNEGSKA (reference sequence). This CDR3 is 14 amino acids long. This CDR3 reads CSARVGAGQETQYF. CDR3 nucleotides: TGCAGTGCTAGAGTAGGGGCAGGCCAAGAGACCCAGTACTTC.

This clonotype was found many times. J is TRBJ1-1 and V is TRBV18; D unclear. CDR3 length equals 15 residues. The germline V gene has CDR1 KGHSH and CDR2 LQKENI. The V end was cut by 6 bases, the J end by 4 bases, with 18 bases between. The CDR3 here is CASSLTKGTGTEAFF. CDR3 in DNA: TGTGCCAGCTCCCTTACGAAGGGTACGGGCACTGAAGCTTTCTTT. The full variable domain, its missing parts supplied by reference TRBV18 and TRBJ1-1, is NAGVMQNPRHLVRRRGQEARLRCSPMKGHSHVYWYRQLPEEGLKFMVYLQKENIIDESGMPKERFSAEFPKEGPSILRIQQVVRGDSAAYFCASSLTKGTGTEAFFGQGTRLTVV.

The rearrangement uses TRBV20-1 and TRBJ1-2; D is perhaps TRBD1 (5 bases). The germline V gene has CDR1 DFQATT and CDR2 SNEGSKA (reference sequence). This CDR3 has 16 amino acids. V was shortened by 0 bases and J by 2 bases, with 16 bases between the two germline ends. CDR3 in amino acids: CSARDGRKGTNYGYTF. CDR3 in DNA: TGCAGTGCTAGAGACGGCAGAAAAGGGACCAACTATGGCTACACCTTC.

This clonotype has ten or more counts. V gene TRBV5-1 combines with J gene TRBJ1-1; D is uncertain. The CDR3 totals 13 residues. Germline V gene sequence: CDR1 SGHRS, CDR2 YFSETQ. V was cut by 2 bases and J by 2 bases, with 7 bases left in between. CDR3: CASSFNRNTEAFF. The CDR3 region has the DNA TGCGCCAGCAGCTTTAACAGAAACACTGAAGCTTTCTTT.

This clonotype was recorded many times. This chain uses TRBV19 with TRBJ2-1; 9 nucleotides agree with TRBD1. Per the germline V gene, CDR1 is LNHDA and CDR2 is SQIVND (reference sequence). The J segment lost 9 bases and the V segment lost 3 bases, leaving 9 bases of the junction unmatched. The CDR3 has 15 amino acids. CDR3: CASSIGGTGLVEQFF. The CDR3 nucleotides read TGTGCCAGTAGTATCGGGGGGACAGGGTTGGTTGAGCAGTTCTTC.